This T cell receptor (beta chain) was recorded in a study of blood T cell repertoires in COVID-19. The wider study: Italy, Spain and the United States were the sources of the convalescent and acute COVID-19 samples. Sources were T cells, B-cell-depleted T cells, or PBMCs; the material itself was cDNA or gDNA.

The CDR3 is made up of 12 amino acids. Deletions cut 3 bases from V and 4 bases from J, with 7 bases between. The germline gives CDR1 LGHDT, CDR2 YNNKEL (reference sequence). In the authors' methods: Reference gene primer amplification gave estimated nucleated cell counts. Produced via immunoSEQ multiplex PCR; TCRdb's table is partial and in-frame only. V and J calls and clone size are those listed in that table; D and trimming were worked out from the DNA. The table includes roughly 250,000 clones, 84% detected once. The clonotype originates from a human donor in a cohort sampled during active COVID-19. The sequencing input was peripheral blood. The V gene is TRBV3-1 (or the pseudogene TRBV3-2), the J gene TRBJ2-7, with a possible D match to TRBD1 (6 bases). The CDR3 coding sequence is TGTGCCAGCAGCCAGACAGGTTACGAGCAGTACTTC. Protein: CASSQTGYEQYF.